These T cell receptor beta chains were read from a single sample in a study of CD8 T cells in Susac syndrome. TCRdb reprocessed the immunoSEQ multiplex PCR reads with MiXCR, giving one entry per CDR3 protein. This sample has 100,000 to 150,000 distinct CDR3 sequences, with approximately 93% found just once. The sample was CD4+ T cells from PBMCs. All receptors derive from a human donor with multiple sclerosis. The CDR3 runs from the conserved cysteine through the conserved F or W.

V | CDR3
TRBV25-1 | CASSETGGTEAFF
TRBV7-2 | CASSLTGTGNYEQYF
TRBV2 | CARLPGPTYEQYF
TRBV3-1 | CASSQGDRGNVGETQYF
TRBV5-1 | CASSSTGTGLFSGRTEAFF
TRBV12-3/TRBV12-4 | CASSSFGTDYEQYF
TRBV7-2 | CASSFRQGRVNTIYF
TRBV4-3 | CASSQDSVSPGNTIYF
TRBV20-1 | CSARGGTAYGYTF
TRBV27 | CASSFLFSGTGSYEQYF
TRBV7-9 | CASSPGTGDNQPQHF
TRBV20-1 | CSARVVRPNTEAFF
TRBV4-3 | CASSQDHGRAATQYF
TRBV15 | CATSTGRDRMNTEAFF
TRBV19 | CASRSGYGYTF
TRBV7-2 | CASSLEGQEGEKLFF
TRBV2 | CASSEGLPSTDTQYF
TRBV6-6 | CASSYSRDYDTEAFF
TRBV7-2 | CASSLGGQMNTEAFF
TRBV3-1 | CASSQDRWDTGELFF
TRBV3-1 | CASSSRQGQGSPLHF
TRBV5-1 | CASSLRGAQNIQYF